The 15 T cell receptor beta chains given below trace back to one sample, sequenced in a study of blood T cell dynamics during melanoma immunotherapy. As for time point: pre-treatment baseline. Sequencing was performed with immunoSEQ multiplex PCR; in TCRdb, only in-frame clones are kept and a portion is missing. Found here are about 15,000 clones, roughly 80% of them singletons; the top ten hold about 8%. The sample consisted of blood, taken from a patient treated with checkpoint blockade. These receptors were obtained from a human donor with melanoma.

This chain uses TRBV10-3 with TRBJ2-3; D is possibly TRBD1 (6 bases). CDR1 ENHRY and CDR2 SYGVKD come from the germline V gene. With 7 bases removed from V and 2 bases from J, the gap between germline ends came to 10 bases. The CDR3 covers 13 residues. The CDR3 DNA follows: TGTGCCATCATGGCAGGGGACACAGATACGCAGTATTTT. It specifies CAIMAGDTDTQYF.

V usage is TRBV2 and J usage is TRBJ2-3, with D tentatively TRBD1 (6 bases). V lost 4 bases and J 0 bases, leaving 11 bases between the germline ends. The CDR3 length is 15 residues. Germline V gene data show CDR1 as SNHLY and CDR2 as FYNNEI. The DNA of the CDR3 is TGTGCCAGCAGTGCCGGGACACATAGCACAGATACGCAGTATTTT. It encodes CASSAGTHSTDTQYF. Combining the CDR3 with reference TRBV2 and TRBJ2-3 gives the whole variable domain EPEVTQTPSHQVTQMGQEVILRCVPISNHLYFYWYRQILGQKVEFLVSFYNNEISEKSEIFDDQFSVERPDGSNFTLKIRSTKLEDSAMYFCASSAGTHSTDTQYFGPGTRLTVL.

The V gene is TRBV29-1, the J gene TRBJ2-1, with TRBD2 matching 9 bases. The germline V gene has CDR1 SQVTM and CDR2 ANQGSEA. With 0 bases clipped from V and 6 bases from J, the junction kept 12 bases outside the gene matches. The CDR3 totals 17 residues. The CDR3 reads CSVEDPKRAGGSNEQFF. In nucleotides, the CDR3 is TGCAGCGTTGAAGACCCAAAAAGGGCGGGAGGGAGCAATGAGCAGTTCTTC.

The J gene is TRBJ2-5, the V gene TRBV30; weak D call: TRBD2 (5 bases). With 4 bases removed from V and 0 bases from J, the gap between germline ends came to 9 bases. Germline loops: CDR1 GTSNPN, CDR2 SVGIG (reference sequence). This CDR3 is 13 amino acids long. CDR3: CAWTRRYQETQYF. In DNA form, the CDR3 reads TGTGCCTGGACTAGGAGGTACCAAGAGACCCAGTACTTC.

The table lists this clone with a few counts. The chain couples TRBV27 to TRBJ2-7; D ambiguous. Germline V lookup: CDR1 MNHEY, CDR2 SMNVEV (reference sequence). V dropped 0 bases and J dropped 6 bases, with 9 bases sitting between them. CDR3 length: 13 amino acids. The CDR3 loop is CASSLSPGTEQYF. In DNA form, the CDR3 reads TGTGCCAGCAGTTTATCGCCGGGTACCGAGCAGTACTTC.

The CDR3 coding sequence is TGTGCCAGTACAGGGGGCTCCTACGAGCAGTACTTC. Protein product: CASTGGSYEQYF. The V and J genes are TRBV19 and TRBJ2-7; 7 bases agree with TRBD1. The J segment lost 0 bases and the V segment lost 7 bases, leaving 0 bases of the junction unmatched. The CDR3 is made up of 12 amino acids. CDR1 and CDR2 from the germline V gene are LNHDA and SQIVND (reference sequence).

CDR3 sequence: CASSLTSGSTDTQYF. As DNA, the CDR3 is TGTGCCAGCAGCTTGACTAGCGGGAGCACAGATACGCAGTATTTT. The chain recombines TRBV5-6 with TRBJ2-3; 9 bases fit TRBD2. The germline V gene encodes CDR1 SGHDT and CDR2 YYEEEE. This CDR3 is 15 amino acids long. V dropped 1 base and J dropped 0; count of bases not matched to a gene: 0. Using reference TRBV5-6 and TRBJ2-3 for the parts outside the CDR3, the full variable domain is DAGVTQSPTHLIKTRGQQVTLRCSPKSGHDTVSWYQQALGQGPQFIFQYYEEEERQRGNFPDRFSGHQFPNYSSELNVNALLLGDSALYLCASSLTSGSTDTQYFGPGTRLTVL.

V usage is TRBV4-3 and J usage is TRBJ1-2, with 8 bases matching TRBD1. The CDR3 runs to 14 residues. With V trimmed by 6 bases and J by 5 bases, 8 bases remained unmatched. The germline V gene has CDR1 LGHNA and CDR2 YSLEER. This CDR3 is CASSPGTGMYGYTF. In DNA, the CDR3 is TGCGCCAGCAGTCCCGGGACAGGAATGTATGGCTACACCTTC.

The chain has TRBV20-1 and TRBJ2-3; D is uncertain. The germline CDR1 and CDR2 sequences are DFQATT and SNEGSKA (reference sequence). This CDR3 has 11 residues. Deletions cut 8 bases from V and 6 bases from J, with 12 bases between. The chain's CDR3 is CSTQRVDTQYF. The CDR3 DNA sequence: TGCAGTACCCAAAGGGTGGATACGCAGTATTTT.

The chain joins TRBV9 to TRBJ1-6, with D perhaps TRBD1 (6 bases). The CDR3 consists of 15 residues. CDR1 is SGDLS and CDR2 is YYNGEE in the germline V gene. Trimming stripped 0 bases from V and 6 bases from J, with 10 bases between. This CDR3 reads CASSVAGAANSPLHF. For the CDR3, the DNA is TGTGCCAGCAGCGTAGCAGGGGCAGCTAATTCACCCCTCCACTTT.

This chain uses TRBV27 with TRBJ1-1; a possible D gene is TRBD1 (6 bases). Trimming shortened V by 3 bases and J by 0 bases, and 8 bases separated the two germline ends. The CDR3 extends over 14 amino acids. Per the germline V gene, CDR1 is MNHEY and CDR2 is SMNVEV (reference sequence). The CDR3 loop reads CASSFGGMNTEAFF. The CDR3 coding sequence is TGTGCCAGCAGTTTCGGGGGCATGAACACTGAAGCTTTCTTT.

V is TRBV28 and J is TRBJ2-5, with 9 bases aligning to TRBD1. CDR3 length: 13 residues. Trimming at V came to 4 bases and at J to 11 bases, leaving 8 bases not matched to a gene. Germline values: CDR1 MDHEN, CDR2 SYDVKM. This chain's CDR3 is CASSWGTGLKQYF. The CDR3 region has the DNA TGTGCCAGCAGTTGGGGGACAGGGTTGAAGCAGTACTTC.

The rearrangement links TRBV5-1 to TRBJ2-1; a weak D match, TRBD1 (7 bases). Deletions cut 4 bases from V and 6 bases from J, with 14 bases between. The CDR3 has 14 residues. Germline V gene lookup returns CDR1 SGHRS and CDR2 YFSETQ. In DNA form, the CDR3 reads TGCGCCAGCAGCGCGGGACAGCCATCCAATGAGCAGTTCTTC. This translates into CASSAGQPSNEQFF.

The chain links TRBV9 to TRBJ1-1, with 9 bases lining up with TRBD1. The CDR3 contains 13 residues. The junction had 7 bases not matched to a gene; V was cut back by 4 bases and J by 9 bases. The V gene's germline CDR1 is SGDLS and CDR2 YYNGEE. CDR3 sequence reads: CASSIGQGTQAFF. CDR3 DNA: TGTGCCAGCAGCATCGGACAGGGGACGCAAGCTTTCTTT.

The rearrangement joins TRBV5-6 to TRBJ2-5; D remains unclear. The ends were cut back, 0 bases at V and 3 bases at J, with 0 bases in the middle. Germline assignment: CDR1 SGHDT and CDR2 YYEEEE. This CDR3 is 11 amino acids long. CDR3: CASSLEETQYF. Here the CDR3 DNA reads TGTGCCAGCAGCTTGGAAGAGACCCAGTACTTC. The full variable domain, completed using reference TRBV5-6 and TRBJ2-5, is DAGVTQSPTHLIKTRGQQVTLRCSPKSGHDTVSWYQQALGQGPQFIFQYYEEEERQRGNFPDRFSGHQFPNYSSELNVNALLLGDSALYLCASSLEETQYFGPGTRLLVL.